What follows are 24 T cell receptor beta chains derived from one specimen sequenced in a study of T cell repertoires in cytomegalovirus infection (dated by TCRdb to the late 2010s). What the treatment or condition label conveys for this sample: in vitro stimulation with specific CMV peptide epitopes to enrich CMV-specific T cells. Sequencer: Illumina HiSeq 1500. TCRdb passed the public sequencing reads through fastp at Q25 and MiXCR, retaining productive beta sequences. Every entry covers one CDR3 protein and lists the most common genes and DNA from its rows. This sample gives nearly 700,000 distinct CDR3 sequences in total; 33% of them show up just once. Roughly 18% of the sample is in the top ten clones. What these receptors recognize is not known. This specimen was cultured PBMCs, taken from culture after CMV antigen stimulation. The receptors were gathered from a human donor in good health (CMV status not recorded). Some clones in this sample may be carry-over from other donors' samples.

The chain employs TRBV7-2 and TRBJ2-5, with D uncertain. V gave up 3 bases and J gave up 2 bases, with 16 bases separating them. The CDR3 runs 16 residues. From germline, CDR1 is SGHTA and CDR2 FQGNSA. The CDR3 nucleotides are TGTGCCAGCAGCTTGGGCCCGGGCTCGTTGCAAGAGACCCAGTACTTC. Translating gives CASSLGPGSLQETQYF.

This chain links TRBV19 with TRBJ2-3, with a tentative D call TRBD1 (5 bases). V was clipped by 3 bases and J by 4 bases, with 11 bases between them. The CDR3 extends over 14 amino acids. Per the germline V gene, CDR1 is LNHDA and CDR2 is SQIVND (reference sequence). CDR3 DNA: TGTGCCAGTAGTATTGCAGGGATTGCAGATACGCAGTATTTT. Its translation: CASSIAGIADTQYF.

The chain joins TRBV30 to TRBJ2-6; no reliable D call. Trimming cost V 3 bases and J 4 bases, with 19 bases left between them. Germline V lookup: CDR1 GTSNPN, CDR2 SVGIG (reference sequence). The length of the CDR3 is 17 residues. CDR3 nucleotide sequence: TGTGCCTGGAGCGCCCGTACGTGGGTCACGGGGGCCAACGTCCTGACTTTC. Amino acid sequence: CAWSARTWVTGANVLTF.

DNA of the CDR3: TGTGCCTGGAGGCGGGAGACCCAGTACTTC. It translates to CAWRRETQYF. The chain uses TRBV30 and TRBJ2-5; D is unclear. Germline CDR1 is GTSNPN and CDR2 is SVGIG (reference sequence). V lost 3 bases and J lost 5, with 4 bases in between. This CDR3 spans 10 amino acids. Looking up the rest from reference TRBV30 and TRBJ2-5 gives the full variable domain: SQTIHQWPATLVQPVGSPLSLECTVEGTSNPNLYWYRQAAGRGLQLLFYSVGIGQISSEVPQNLSASRPQDRQFILSSKKLLLSDSGFYLCAWRRETQYFGPGTRLLVL.

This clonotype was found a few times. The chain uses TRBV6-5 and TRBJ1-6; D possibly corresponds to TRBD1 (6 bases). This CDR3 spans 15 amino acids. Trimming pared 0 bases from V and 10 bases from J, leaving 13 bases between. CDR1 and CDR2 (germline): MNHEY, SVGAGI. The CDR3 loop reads CASSYSKGGRSPLHF. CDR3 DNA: TGTGCCAGCAGTTACTCGAAAGGGGGGAGGTCACCCCTCCACTTT.

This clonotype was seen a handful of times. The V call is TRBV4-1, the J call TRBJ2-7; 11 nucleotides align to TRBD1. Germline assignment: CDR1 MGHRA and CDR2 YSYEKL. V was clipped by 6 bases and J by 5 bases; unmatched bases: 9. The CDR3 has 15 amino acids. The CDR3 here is CASSRRDRGFDEQYF. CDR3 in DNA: TGCGCCAGCAGTCGGCGGGACAGGGGGTTCGACGAGCAGTACTTC.

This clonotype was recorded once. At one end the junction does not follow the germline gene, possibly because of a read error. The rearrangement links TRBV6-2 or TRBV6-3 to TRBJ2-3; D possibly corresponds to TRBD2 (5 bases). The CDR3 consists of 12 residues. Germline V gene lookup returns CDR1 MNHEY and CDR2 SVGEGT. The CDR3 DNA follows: TGTGCCAGCAGTGAGGCGGGCAGGAGCTCGATTTTT. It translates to CASSEAGRSSIF.

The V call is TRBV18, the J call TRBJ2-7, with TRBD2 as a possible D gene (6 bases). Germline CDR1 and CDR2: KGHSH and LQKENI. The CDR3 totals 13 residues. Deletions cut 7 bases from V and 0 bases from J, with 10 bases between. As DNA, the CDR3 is TGTGCCAGCTTAGCGGCTAGCTCCTACGAGCAGTACTTC. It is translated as CASLAASSYEQYF.

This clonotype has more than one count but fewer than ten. The CDR3 region is CASRKDRGGNQPQHF. The DNA of the CDR3 is TGTGCCAGCAGAAAGGACAGGGGAGGCAATCAGCCCCAGCATTTT. J is TRBJ1-5 and V is TRBV12-3 or TRBV12-4; TRBD1 agrees at 9 bases. V trimming: 6 bases; J trimming: 2 bases; junction bases outside the gene matches: 5. This CDR3 has 15 amino acids.

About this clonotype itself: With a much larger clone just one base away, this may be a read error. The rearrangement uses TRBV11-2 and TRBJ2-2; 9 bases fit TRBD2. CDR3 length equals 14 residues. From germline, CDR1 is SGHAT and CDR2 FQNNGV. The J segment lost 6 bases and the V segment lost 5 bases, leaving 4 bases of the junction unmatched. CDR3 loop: CASSPSGDPGELFF. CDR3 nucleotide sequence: TGTGCCAGCAGCCCTAGCGGGGACCCCGGGGAGCTGTTTTTT.

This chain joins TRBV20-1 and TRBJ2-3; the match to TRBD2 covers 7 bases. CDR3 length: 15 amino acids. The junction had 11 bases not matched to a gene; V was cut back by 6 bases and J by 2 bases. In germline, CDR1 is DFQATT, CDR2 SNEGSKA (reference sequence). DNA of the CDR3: TGCAGTGCCCCAGAGGGGACTACCCCCACAGATACGCAGTATTTT. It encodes CSAPEGTTPTDTQYF.

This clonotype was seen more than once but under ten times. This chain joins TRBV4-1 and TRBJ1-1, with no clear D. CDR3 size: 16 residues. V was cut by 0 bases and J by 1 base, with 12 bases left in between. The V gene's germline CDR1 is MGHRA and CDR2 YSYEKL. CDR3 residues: CASSQDFETRNTEAFF. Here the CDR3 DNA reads TGCGCCAGCAGCCAAGATTTTGAGACAAGGAACACTGAAGCTTTCTTT.

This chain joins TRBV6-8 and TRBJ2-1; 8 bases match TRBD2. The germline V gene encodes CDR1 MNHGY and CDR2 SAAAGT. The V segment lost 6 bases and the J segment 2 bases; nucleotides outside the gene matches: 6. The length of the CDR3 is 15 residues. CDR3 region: CASRPTSGAYNEQFF. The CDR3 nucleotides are TGTGCCAGCAGGCCAACTAGCGGAGCCTACAATGAGCAGTTCTTC.

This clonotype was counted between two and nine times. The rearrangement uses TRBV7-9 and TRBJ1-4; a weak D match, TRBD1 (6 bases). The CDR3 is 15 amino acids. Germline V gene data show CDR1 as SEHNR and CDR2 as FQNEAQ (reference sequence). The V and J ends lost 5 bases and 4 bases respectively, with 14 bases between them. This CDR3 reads CASSTPGQLNEKLFF. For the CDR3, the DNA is TGTGCCAGCAGCACCCCAGGACAGCTTAATGAAAAACTGTTTTTT.

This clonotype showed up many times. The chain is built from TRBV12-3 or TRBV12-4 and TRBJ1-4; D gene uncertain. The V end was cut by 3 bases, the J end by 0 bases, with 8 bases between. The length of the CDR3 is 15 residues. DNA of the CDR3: TGTGCCAGCAGTTTTCGTCGCGCAACTAATGAAAAACTGTTTTTT. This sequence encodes CASSFRRATNEKLFF.

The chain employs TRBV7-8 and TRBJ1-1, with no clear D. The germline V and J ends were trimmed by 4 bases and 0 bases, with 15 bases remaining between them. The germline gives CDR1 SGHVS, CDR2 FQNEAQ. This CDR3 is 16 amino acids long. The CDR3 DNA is TGTGCCAGCAGCTCCTATTTCGCGATGGTGAACACTGAAGCTTTCTTT. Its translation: CASSSYFAMVNTEAFF.

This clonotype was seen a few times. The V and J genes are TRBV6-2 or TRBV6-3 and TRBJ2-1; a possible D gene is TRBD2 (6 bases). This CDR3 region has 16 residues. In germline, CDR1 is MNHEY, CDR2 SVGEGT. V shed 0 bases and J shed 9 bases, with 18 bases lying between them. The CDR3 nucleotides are TGTGCCAGCAGTTACTCGTGGAGGGTAGGAGTAAGTGAGCAGTTCTTC. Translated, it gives CASSYSWRVGVSEQFF.

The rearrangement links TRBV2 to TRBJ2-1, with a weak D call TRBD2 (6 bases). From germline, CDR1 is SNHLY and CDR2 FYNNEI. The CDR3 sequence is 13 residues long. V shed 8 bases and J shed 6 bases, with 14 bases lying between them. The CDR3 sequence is CASSAGWINEQFF. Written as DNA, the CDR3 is TGTGCCAGCTCCGCGGGATGGATCAATGAGCAGTTCTTC. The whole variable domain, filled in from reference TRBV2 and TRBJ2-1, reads EPEVTQTPSHQVTQMGQEVILRCVPISNHLYFYWYRQILGQKVEFLVSFYNNEISEKSEIFDDQFSVERPDGSNFTLKIRSTKLEDSAMYFCASSAGWINEQFFGPGTRLTVL.

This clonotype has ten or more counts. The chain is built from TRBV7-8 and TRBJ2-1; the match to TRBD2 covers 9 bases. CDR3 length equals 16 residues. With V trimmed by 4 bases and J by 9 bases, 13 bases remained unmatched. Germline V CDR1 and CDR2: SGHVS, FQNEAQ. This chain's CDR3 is CASSWGSSGSSSEQFF. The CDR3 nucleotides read TGTGCCAGCAGCTGGGGGAGTAGCGGGAGCAGCAGTGAGCAGTTCTTC.

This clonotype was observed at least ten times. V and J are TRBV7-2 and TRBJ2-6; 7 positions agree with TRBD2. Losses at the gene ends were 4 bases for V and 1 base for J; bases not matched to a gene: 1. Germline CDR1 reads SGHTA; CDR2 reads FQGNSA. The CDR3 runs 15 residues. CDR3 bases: TGTGCCAGCAGCTCGGGAGGATCTGGGGCCAACGTCCTGACTTTC. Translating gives CASSSGGSGANVLTF.

The CDR3 protein is CASSQTGTGRYEQYF. The DNA for the CDR3 is TGTGCCAGCAGTCAAACCGGGACAGGGAGATACGAGCAGTACTTC. The chain couples TRBV28 to TRBJ2-7; 9 bases agree with TRBD1. The CDR3 is 15 amino acids. Germline values: CDR1 MDHEN, CDR2 SYDVKM. The trim removed 5 bases at V and 4 bases at J, leaving 9 bases unmatched.

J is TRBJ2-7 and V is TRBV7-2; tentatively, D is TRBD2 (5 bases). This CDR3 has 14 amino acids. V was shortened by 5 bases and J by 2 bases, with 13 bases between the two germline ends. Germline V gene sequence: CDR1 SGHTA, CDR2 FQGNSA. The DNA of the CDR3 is TGTGCCAGCAGCGCAGGACTGCTAACCTACGAGCAGTACTTC. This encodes CASSAGLLTYEQYF.

CDR3 region: CSASRPGMEETQYF. The CDR3, as DNA: TGCAGTGCTAGTCGGCCCGGGATGGAAGAGACCCAGTACTTC. The chain employs TRBV20-1 and TRBJ2-5, with D possibly being TRBD2 (5 bases). Per the germline V gene, CDR1 is DFQATT and CDR2 is SNEGSKA (reference sequence). Trimming pared 3 bases from V and 3 bases from J, leaving 14 bases between. The CDR3 loop spans 14 amino acids.

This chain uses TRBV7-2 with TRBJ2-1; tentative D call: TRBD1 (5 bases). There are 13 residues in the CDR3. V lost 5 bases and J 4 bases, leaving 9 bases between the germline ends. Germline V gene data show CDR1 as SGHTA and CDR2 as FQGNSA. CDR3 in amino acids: CASSETEYNEQFF. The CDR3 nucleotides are TGTGCCAGCAGCGAGACAGAGTACAATGAGCAGTTCTTC.